This T cell receptor beta chain was documented in a study of cytotoxic CD8 clonotypes in ibrutinib-treated CLL. For the study at large: Partial responses numbered some 25 and complete responses 2; after a median around 74 months, roughly 15 stayed remitted and 12 progressed.

TCRdb's copy holds only in-frame clones and misses some; the assay was immunoSEQ multiplex PCR. The sample has more than 200,000 clones; about three quarters are singletons. The CDR3 has 13 residues. Trimming took 2 bases from V and 6 from J, leaving 11 bases between them. Germline assignment: CDR1 SGHVS and CDR2 FNYEAQ. The chain carries TRBV7-6 and TRBJ2-7, with D possibly being TRBD2 (5 bases). Sequencing used PBMCs, obtained after 24 months of ibrutinib treatment. The sequence derives from a human donor with chronic lymphocytic leukemia. The CDR3 DNA is TGTGCCAGCAGCTTATCGGGGTCCACCGAGCAGTACTTC. Amino acid sequence: CASSLSGSTEQYF.